This T cell receptor beta chain was found in a study of response to subunit inactivated influenza vaccine (dated by TCRdb to the late 2010s). Describing the broader study: Deep quantitative T cell receptor repertoire profiling was used in the study to track responses to a trivalent subunit inactivated influenza vaccine.

The germline V gene yields MNHNS for CDR1 and SASEGT for CDR2. The CDR3 starts with the cysteine, ends with the phenylalanine, and has 16 residues. Of all the DNA, just the CDR3 is kept, 48 bases in frame from base 1. Trimming removed 4 bases from V and 0 bases from J, leaving 13 bases between the germline ends. The method was RT-PCR. Sequencing was performed on an Illumina HiSeq 2500. TCRdb cleaned the public reads at Q25 with fastp, built clones with MiXCR and kept in-frame beta chains. Merged by CDR3 protein, the rows form single entries marked with the most common genes and DNA. Within this sample are about 780,000 distinct CDR3 sequences, with approximately 17% of them counted one time only. The top ten constitute approximately 11% of the sample. As to this clonotype: The target of this receptor is not known. Base qualities are missing; no much larger clone stands one base away.

The study at large found these results: It was suggested by the authors that each seasonal influenza vaccination may recruit only a limited number of new T cells.

Sequencing used PBMCs from blood, obtained about 5 days after vaccination. This sequence uses TRBV6-1 and TRBJ2-1; no D segment can be confidently identified. The receptor's source is a middle-aged man who received an inactivated influenza vaccine. Donor details come from another sample of the same person, matched by shared clones. The encoded CDR3 is CASSGVVSSSYNEQFF. The bases read TGTGCCAGCAGTGGGGTGGTCTCCAGCTCCTACAATGAGCAGTTCTTC.